The present T cell receptor (beta chain) was sequenced within a study of cytomegalovirus exposure and HLA in healthy donors. This clone was detected once. What it recognizes is unknown. PCR employed 60 Vbeta and 13 Jbeta primers. TCRdb keeps only in-frame clones here, not all; method: immunoSEQ multiplex PCR. The sample records roughly 90,000 clones, about 81% being singletons. Per the germline V gene, CDR1 is SGDLS and CDR2 is YYNGEE. The length of the CDR3 is 15 residues. V was clipped by 3 bases and J by 6 bases; unmatched bases: 8. Regarding the study as a whole: Specificity for CMV antigens was confirmed in vitro for a few of the CMV-associated chains.

This rearrangement joins TRBV9 to TRBJ2-7; 11 positions agree with TRBD2. Material for sequencing was PBMCs. The origin of this receptor is a man between 18 and 29 years old in good health and CMV-seronegative. CDR3: CASSAIAGGPGEQYF. For the CDR3, the DNA is TGTGCCAGCAGCGCGATAGCGGGAGGGCCCGGCGAGCAGTACTTC.